These T cell receptor beta chains were read from a single sample in a study of post-analysis software for immune sequencing data. TCRdb passed the PCR reads through MiXCR, listing each CDR3 protein once. This sample has roughly 580,000 distinct CDR3 sequences, with 40% to 50% found just once. Material: blood. These receptors came from a girl between 5 and 17 years old with multiple sclerosis. Both conserved end residues are part of each CDR3. D genes are given only for firm matches. The size of a clone is reported for some rows only, either as once, few or many, or as a class for expanded clones.

j_call | clone_size | d_call | v_call | cdr3_aa | cdr3_nt
TRBJ2-5 | NA | NA | TRBV5-1 | CASSLKAGQETQYF | TGCGCCAGCAGCTTGAAGGCAGGTCAAGAGACCCAGTACTTC
TRBJ1-6 | NA | NA | TRBV7-9 | CASSSPHDRPSPLHF | TGTGCCAGCAGCTCACCTCACGACAGGCCTTCACCCCTCCACTTT
TRBJ2-6 | NA | TRBD1 | TRBV27 | CAIRGSGANVLTF | TGTGCCATCAGGGGGTCCGGGGCCAACGTCCTGACTTTC
TRBJ2-5 | NA | NA | TRBV6-2/TRBV6-3 | CASSYSPETQYF | TGTGCCAGCAGTTACTCTCCCGAGACCCAGTACTTC
TRBJ2-3 | NA | NA | TRBV24-1 | CATSDIPRSPNTDTQYF | TGTGCCACCAGTGACATCCCTAGGAGCCCTAACACAGATACGCAGTATTTT
TRBJ1-2 | NA | TRBD1 | TRBV12-3/TRBV12-4 | CASSIGTGGTGGYTF | TGTGCCAGCAGTATCGGGACAGGGGGCACGGGTGGCTACACCTTC
TRBJ2-7 | few | TRBD1 | TRBV6-6 | CASSDAAGQAASYEQYF | TGTGCCAGCAGCGACGCCGCCGGACAGGCCGCATCCTACGAGCAGTACTTC
TRBJ1-1 | few | TRBD1 | TRBV7-3 | CVSSSGQGANTEAFF | TGTGTCAGCAGCTCGGGACAGGGGGCGAACACTGAAGCTTTCTTT
TRBJ1-5 | NA | NA | TRBV5-1 | CASSLESGGPQHF | TGCGCCAGCAGCTTGGAGTCCGGGGGGCCCCAGCATTTT
TRBJ1-6 | NA | NA | TRBV12-3/TRBV12-4 | CASSFSGRNSPLHF | TGTGCCAGCAGTTTCTCTGGCCGGAATTCACCCCTCCACTTT
TRBJ2-5 | few | NA | TRBV7-9 | CASSFLWGETQYF | TGTGCCAGCAGCTTTTTGTGGGGAGAGACCCAGTACTTC
TRBJ2-7 | once | NA | TRBV11-2 | CASGSVGYEQYF | TGTGCCAGCGGGTCAGTGGGCTACGAGCAGTACTTC
TRBJ2-1 | NA | NA | TRBV5-1 | CASSLLRVWPNEQFF | TGCGCCAGCAGCTTGTTGCGAGTTTGGCCCAATGAGCAGTTCTTC
TRBJ2-3 | few | TRBD2 | TRBV5-1 | CASSQLVSGTSLPTQYF | TGCGCCAGCAGCCAACTCGTTTCCGGGACTAGCTTACCTACGCAGTATTTT
TRBJ1-5 | NA | TRBD1 | TRBV12-3/TRBV12-4 | CASSRRDRGYQPQHF | TGTGCCAGCAGTCGCCGGGACAGGGGCTATCAGCCCCAGCATTTT
TRBJ1-1 | NA | NA | TRBV20-1 | CSARDLTRDMNTEAFF | TGCAGTGCTAGAGATTTGACCAGGGACATGAACACTGAAGCTTTCTTT
TRBJ2-4 | few | TRBD2 | TRBV4-1 | CASSHFLAGAFKNIQYF | TGCGCCAGCAGCCACTTCCTAGCGGGGGCCTTCAAAAACATTCAGTACTTC
TRBJ1-1 | NA | NA | TRBV20-1 | CSATSYGAKNTEAFF | TGCAGTGCTACGTCCTATGGGGCGAAGAACACTGAAGCTTTCTTT
TRBJ2-1 | few | NA | TRBV10-3 | CAISDGNLPNEQFF | TGTGCCATCAGTGATGGGAATCTCCCCAATGAGCAGTTCTTC
TRBJ2-1 | NA | NA | TRBV20-1 | CSPTDLERQLGEQFF | TGCAGTCCTACCGACCTTGAGCGCCAGCTAGGTGAGCAGTTCTTC
TRBJ2-4 | few | TRBD1 | TRBV12-3/TRBV12-4 | CASSLSRQGARNIQYF | TGTGCCAGCAGTTTATCGAGACAGGGGGCAAGAAACATTCAGTACTTC
TRBJ2-3 | NA | NA | TRBV20-1 | CSAKAGSYADTQYF | TGCAGTGCTAAGGCGGGAAGTTACGCAGATACGCAGTATTTT
TRBJ2-2 | few | NA | TRBV10-3 | CAITGEGNTGELFF | TGTGCCATCACAGGGGAAGGGAACACCGGGGAGCTGTTTTTT
TRBJ1-2 | few | TRBD1 | TRBV27 | CASGSRGYYGYTF | TGTGCCAGCGGATCCAGGGGGTACTATGGCTACACCTTC
TRBJ1-2 | NA | NA | TRBV3-1 | CASSNTGLNYGYTF | TGTGCCAGCTCGAACACCGGGCTCAACTATGGCTACACCTTC
TRBJ1-2 | NA | TRBD1 | TRBV12-3/TRBV12-4 | CASSYGQVGLNYGYTF | TGTGCCAGCAGTTACGGACAGGTGGGCCTTAACTATGGCTACACCTTC
TRBJ2-1 | NA | TRBD1 | TRBV5-6 | CASSYMLTGSNDEQFF | TGTGCCAGCAGCTACATGTTGACAGGGAGTAACGATGAGCAGTTCTTC
TRBJ1-5 | NA | NA | TRBV6-5 | CASSVYSNQPQHF | TGTGCCAGCAGCGTATATAGCAATCAGCCCCAGCATTTT
TRBJ1-4 | NA | NA | TRBV6-1 | CASSVNVGREVGEKLFF | TGTGCCAGCAGCGTTAATGTCGGCAGGGAGGTGGGGGAAAAACTGTTTTTT